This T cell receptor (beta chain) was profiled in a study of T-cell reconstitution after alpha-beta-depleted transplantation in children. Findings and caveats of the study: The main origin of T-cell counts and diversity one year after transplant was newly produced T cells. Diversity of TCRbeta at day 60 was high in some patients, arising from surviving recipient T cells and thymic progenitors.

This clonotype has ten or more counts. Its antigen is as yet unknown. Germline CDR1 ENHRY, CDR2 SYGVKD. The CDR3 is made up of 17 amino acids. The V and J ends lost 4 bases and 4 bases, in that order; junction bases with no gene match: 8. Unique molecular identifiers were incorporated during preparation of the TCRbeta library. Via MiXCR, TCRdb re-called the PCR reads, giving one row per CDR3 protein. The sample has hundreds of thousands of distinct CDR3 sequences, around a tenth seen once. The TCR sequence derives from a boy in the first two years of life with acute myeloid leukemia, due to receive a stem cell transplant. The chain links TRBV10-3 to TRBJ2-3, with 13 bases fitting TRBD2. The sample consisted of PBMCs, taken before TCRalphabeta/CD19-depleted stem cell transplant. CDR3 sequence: CAISGSQLAGGADTQYF. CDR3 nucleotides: TGTGCCATCAGTGGGTCACAACTAGCGGGGGGGGCAGATACGCAGTATTTT.